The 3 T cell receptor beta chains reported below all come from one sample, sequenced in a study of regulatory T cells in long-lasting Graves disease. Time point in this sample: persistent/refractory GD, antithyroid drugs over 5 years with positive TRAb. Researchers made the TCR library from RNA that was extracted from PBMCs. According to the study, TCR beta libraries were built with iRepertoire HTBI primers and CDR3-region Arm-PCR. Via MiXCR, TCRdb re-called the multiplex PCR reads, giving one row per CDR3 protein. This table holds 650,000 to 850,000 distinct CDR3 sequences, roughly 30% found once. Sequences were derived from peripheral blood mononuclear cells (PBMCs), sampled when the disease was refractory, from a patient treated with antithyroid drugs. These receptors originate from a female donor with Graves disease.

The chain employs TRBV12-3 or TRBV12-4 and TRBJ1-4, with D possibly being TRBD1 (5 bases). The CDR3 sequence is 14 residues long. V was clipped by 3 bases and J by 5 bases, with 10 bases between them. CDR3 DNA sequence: TGTGCCAGCAGTTTTGTGGGGCTCAATGAAAAACTGTTTTTT. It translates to CASSFVGLNEKLFF.

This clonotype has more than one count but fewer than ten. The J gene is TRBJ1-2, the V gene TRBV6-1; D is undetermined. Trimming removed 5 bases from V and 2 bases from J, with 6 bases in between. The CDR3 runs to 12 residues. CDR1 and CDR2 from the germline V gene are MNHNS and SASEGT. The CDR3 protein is CASSTQNYGYTF. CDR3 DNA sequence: TGTGCCAGCAGTACACAGAACTATGGCTACACCTTC.

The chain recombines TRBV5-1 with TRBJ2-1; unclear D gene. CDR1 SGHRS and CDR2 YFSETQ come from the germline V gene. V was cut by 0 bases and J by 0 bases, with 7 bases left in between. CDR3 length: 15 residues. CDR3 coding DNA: TGCGCCAGCAGCTTGGTTCAGGACTCCTACAATGAGCAGTTCTTC. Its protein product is CASSLVQDSYNEQFF.